This T cell receptor beta chain was retrieved from a study of blood T cell repertoires in COVID-19 (dated by TCRdb to 2020 to 2021). Looking at the study overall: Samples covering the acute and convalescent phases of COVID-19 were provided by collaborators in the United States, Italy and Spain. The prospective study material was composed of cDNA or gDNA derived from T cells, B-cell-depleted T cells, or PBMCs. The repertoires were released in a freely available public database intended as a resource for research on the immune response to SARS-CoV-2. Subjects who had been exposed to COVID-19, were actively infected with it, or had recovered from it provided the deeply sampled blood TCRbeta repertoires that made up the dataset. HLA class I and class II types, where available, came from metadata supplied by the sample provider rather than from assay-based typing. The samples were drawn from two sources: the first 160 participants of the ongoing ImmuneRACE study, and 1,200 or so subjects contributed by 6 global collaborators. Sample metadata almost always included a de-identified subject ID, COVID-19 status, age in years and sex.

To note about this clone: Its specific antigen is unknown. Base quality data are lacking; no much larger clone is found one base away.

In the prospective study, participants were roughly 18 to 89 years old, resided in fewer than 25 geographic areas of the United States, and were enrolled through a virtual design. In the prospective study, participants were assigned to cohorts based on the clinical history participants reported in a screening survey and a study questionnaire. Each participant in the prospective study had whole blood, serum and a nasopharyngeal or oropharyngeal swab collected by mobile phlebotomists. Additional blood draws and questionnaires over an approximately 2-month period could optionally be provided by prospective study participants. Blood samples from the prospective study were shipped frozen or at room temperature prior to DNA extraction. Reading the germline V gene gives CDR1 SGHRS and CDR2 YFSETQ. The cysteine opens and the phenylalanine closes a CDR3 of 15 amino acids. The entry retains the CDR3 DNA only, 45 bases that are in frame from base 1. Germline trimming: 0 bases from V, 6 bases from J; junction bases outside gene matches: 2.

The immunoSEQ Assay, a bias-controlled multiplex PCR, was used to amplify TCRbeta CDR3 regions from genomic DNA. On the authors' methods: The number of nucleated cells in each sample was estimated by amplification of reference gene primers within the assay. To quantify the absolute abundance of each unique TCRbeta CDR3 rearrangement, sequence reads were collapsed and filtered. For each sample, productive Simpson clonality was calculated by taking the square root of Simpson's diversity index across productive rearrangements. TCRdb provides this immuneACCESS table in a form limited to in-frame rearrangements. Some clones are lacking; in checked studies, under half of them reflect an unresolved V gene, and why the rest are absent is not known. The DNA gave D and trimming, while V, J and clone size come from that table. The sample records approximately 330,000 clones, 80% to 90% of which are singletons. The ten biggest clones cover approximately 4.6% of the sample.

What the study reported, not specific to this receptor: How much clinical and demographic metadata was included differed by source and by participant, and the metadata was provided uncurated.

Material for sequencing was PBMCs or T cells enriched from blood (not recorded which). Recombination joined TRBV5-1 with TRBJ2-7, and 14 junctional nucleotides match TRBD2. The source is a woman in her thirties or forties with acute COVID-19. DNA sequence: TGCGCCAGCAGCTTGGTAGGGACTAGCGGGAGCGAGCAGTACTTC. Its product reads: CASSLVGTSGSEQYF. Outside the CDR3, residues come from the reference TRBV5-1 and TRBJ2-7 proteins, so the full variable domain is: KAGVTQTPRYLIKTRGQQVTLSCSPISGHRSVSWYQQTPGQGLQFLFEYFSETQRNKGNFPGRFSGRQFSNSRSEMNVSTLELGDSALYLCASSLVGTSGSEQYFGPGTRLTVT.